A single sample gave rise to the 31 T cell receptor beta chains below, sequenced in a study of shared clonotypes between healthy human individuals. TCRdb's copy holds only in-frame clones and misses some; the assay was immunoSEQ multiplex PCR. The sample has millions of clones, just over 90% seen once. Material for sequencing was naive CD4+ T cells sorted from blood. Subset noted: CD45RA+ positively selected. The receptors derive from a man aged 18 to 29 in good health.

This clone occurred a few times. The sample holds other DNA sequences that translate to the same CDR3. The chain uses TRBV11-2 and TRBJ2-5; TRBD1 agrees at 10 bases. CDR3 length: 15 residues. The germline CDR1 and CDR2 sequences are SGHAT and FQNNGV. The ends lost 1 base at V and 2 bases at J; junction bases unmatched: 1. CDR3 sequence: CASSLGDRGQETQYF. The CDR3 nucleotides are TGTGCCAGCAGCTTAGGGGACAGGGGTCAAGAGACCCAGTACTTC.

The chain carries TRBV30 and TRBJ1-6; 7 nucleotides align to TRBD1. The CDR3 has 14 amino acids. V lost 3 bases and J lost 13; bases outside the gene matches: 12. Germline V gene lookup returns CDR1 GTSNPN and CDR2 SVGIG (reference sequence). This chain's CDR3 is CAWRAEAGGWPLHF. CDR3 in DNA: TGTGCCTGGAGGGCAGAGGCAGGGGGTTGGCCCCTCCACTTT. Using reference TRBV30 and TRBJ1-6 for the parts outside the CDR3, the full variable domain is SQTIHQWPATLVQPVGSPLSLECTVEGTSNPNLYWYRQAAGRGLQLLFYSVGIGQISSEVPQNLSASRPQDRQFILSSKKLLLSDSGFYLCAWRAEAGGWPLHFGNGTRLTVT.

In this sample, this clone turned up once. The V gene is TRBV9, the J gene TRBJ2-7; a weak D match, TRBD1 (7 bases). The CDR3 is made up of 15 amino acids. V lost 2 bases, J lost 0 bases, and 12 bases lay in between. Germline V gives CDR1 SGDLS, CDR2 YYNGEE. The CDR3 DNA reads TGTGCCAGCAGCGTGGTGCGGGACAGCTCCTACGAGCAGTACTTC. Encoded protein: CASSVVRDSSYEQYF.

This clone came up once. The chain joins TRBV7-4 to TRBJ2-7; 10 positions match TRBD1. The CDR3 sequence is 15 residues long. Trimming took 5 bases from V and 4 from J; bases not matched to a gene: 8. In germline, CDR1 is SGHVT, CDR2 SQSDAQ. CDR3 sequence reads: CASSPRDRGPYEQYF. The DNA of the CDR3 is TGTGCCAGCAGCCCAAGGGACAGGGGCCCATACGAGCAGTACTTC.

The chain couples TRBV28 to TRBJ2-5; 14 bases agree with TRBD2. The CDR3 is made up of 17 amino acids. Germline assignment: CDR1 MDHEN and CDR2 SYDVKM. V lost 5 bases to trimming and J lost 1 base; unmatched junction nucleotides: 6. The CDR3 here is CASSPGTSGGPQETQYF. The DNA of the CDR3 is TGTGCCAGCAGTCCTGGGACTAGCGGGGGCCCCCAAGAGACCCAGTACTTC. Together with reference TRBV28 and TRBJ2-5, the CDR3 gives the full variable domain: DVKVTQSSRYLVKRTGEKVFLECVQDMDHENMFWYRQDPGLGLRLIYFSYDVKMKEKGDIPEGYSVSREKKERFSLILESASTNQTSMYLCASSPGTSGGPQETQYFGPGTRLLVL.

The rearrangement joins TRBV19 to TRBJ1-5; 10 nucleotides align to TRBD1. Per germline, CDR1 LNHDA and CDR2 SQIVND (reference sequence). The CDR3 totals 18 residues. V trimming: 5 bases; J trimming: 2 bases; junction bases outside the gene matches: 12. CDR3 nucleotide sequence: TGTGCCAGTAGTGCCGGGACAGGGGCGTGGGTAGGCAATCAGCCCCAGCATTTT. It translates to CASSAGTGAWVGNQPQHF. Combining the CDR3 with reference TRBV19 and TRBJ1-5 gives the whole variable domain DGGITQSPKYLFRKEGQNVTLSCEQNLNHDAMYWYRQDPGQGLRLIYYSQIVNDFQKGDIAEGYSVSREKKESFPLTVTSAQKNPTAFYLCASSAGTGAWVGNQPQHFGDGTRLSIL.

V gene TRBV5-1 combines with J gene TRBJ1-2; tentative D call: TRBD1 (6 bases). With 7 bases removed from V and 4 bases from J, the gap between germline ends came to 20 bases. Germline CDR1 is SGHRS and CDR2 is YFSETQ. The CDR3 is 15 residues long. The CDR3, as DNA: TGCGCCAGCCCGGGAGGGGGATTTCCTACCTATGGCTACACCTTC. Translation gives CASPGGGFPTYGYTF.

CDR3 coding DNA: TGTGCCAGTAGTCAGGAACTCCTTTACGAGCAGTACTTC. Amino acid sequence: CASSQELLYEQYF. This sequence joins TRBV19 and TRBJ2-7, with D unresolved. This CDR3 spans 13 amino acids. Per germline, CDR1 LNHDA and CDR2 SQIVND (reference sequence). V lost 5 bases to trimming and J lost 4 bases, with 12 bases between them. The full variable domain, in which reference TRBV19 and TRBJ2-7 provide the parts outside the CDR3, is DGGITQSPKYLFRKEGQNVTLSCEQNLNHDAMYWYRQDPGQGLRLIYYSQIVNDFQKGDIAEGYSVSREKKESFPLTVTSAQKNPTAFYLCASSQELLYEQYFGPGTRLTVT.

The V and J genes are TRBV5-4 and TRBJ2-3; 8 bases agree with TRBD2. Germline CDR1 and CDR2: SGHNT and YYREEE (reference sequence). J lost 6 bases, V lost 1 base, and 7 bases had no gene match. The CDR3 extends over 15 amino acids. Here the CDR3 DNA reads TGTGCCAGCAGCTTGACCGGCGGGGGGTCGGATACGCAGTATTTT. It translates to CASSLTGGGSDTQYF.

The chain carries TRBV10-1 and TRBJ2-2; D gene ambiguous. From germline, CDR1 is WNHNN and CDR2 SYGVQD (reference sequence). Trimming stripped 5 bases from V and 6 bases from J, with 10 bases between. The CDR3 is made up of 13 amino acids. CDR3 nucleotide sequence: TGCGCCAGCAGTTCCCTCATTGCCGGGGAGCTGTTTTTT. The encoded protein is CASSSLIAGELFF.

This chain links TRBV4-2 with TRBJ1-4, with 11 bases lining up with TRBD1. V was clipped by 4 bases and J by 8 bases; unmatched bases: 6. The CDR3 contains 15 residues. Germline V lookup: CDR1 LGHNA, CDR2 YNFKEQ. The CDR3 DNA sequence: TGTGCCAGCAGCCGTTGGGGACAGGGGGAAGAAAAACTGTTTTTT. Protein sequence: CASSRWGQGEEKLFF.

This clone was counted a single time. The chain is built from TRBV23-1 and TRBJ2-2, with D perhaps TRBD1 (6 bases). Being an ORF, TRBV23-1 has a function that is uncertain. V was shortened by 5 bases and J by 4 bases, with 26 bases between the two germline ends. The CDR3 is 19 amino acids. CDR3 protein: CASSSNAEGAGDLTGELFF. The CDR3 coding sequence is TGCGCCAGCAGTTCAAACGCCGAAGGGGCAGGGGATCTCACCGGGGAGCTGTTTTTT.

J is TRBJ2-1 and V is TRBV27; D gene uncertain. The CDR3 has 13 amino acids. The germline V gene has CDR1 MNHEY and CDR2 SMNVEV (reference sequence). Deletions cut 5 bases from V and 7 bases from J, with 12 bases between. This CDR3 reads CASSPRVENEQFF. The CDR3 nucleotides read TGTGCCAGCAGTCCCCGGGTGGAAAATGAGCAGTTCTTC.

V is TRBV10-3 and J is TRBJ2-7; D may be TRBD2 (7 bases). CDR3 length: 15 amino acids. Deletions cut 6 bases from V and 2 bases from J, with 17 bases between. Germline V CDR1 and CDR2: ENHRY, SYGVKD. The CDR3 reads CAIRGGRDTTYEQYF. The DNA of the CDR3 is TGTGCCATCAGGGGGGGGAGGGACACAACCTACGAGCAGTACTTC.

A remark on this clone: Different DNA sequences within this sample yield the same CDR3. The chain carries TRBV5-1 and TRBJ2-5, with 13 bases lining up with TRBD2. CDR1 SGHRS and CDR2 YFSETQ come from the germline V gene. This CDR3 is 16 amino acids long. V trimming: 3 bases; J trimming: 5 bases; junction bases outside the gene matches: 7. The CDR3 DNA reads TGCGCCAGCAGCTCTACTAGCGGGGGGGCCGGGGAGACCCAGTACTTC. Its protein product is CASSSTSGGAGETQYF.

The V gene is TRBV7-9, the J gene TRBJ1-3, with a weak D call TRBD1 (5 bases). The V end lost 6 bases, the J end lost 4 bases, and 16 bases lay between the germline ends. Germline loops: CDR1 SEHNR, CDR2 FQNEAQ (reference sequence). The CDR3 spans 15 residues. The CDR3 reads CASSFAGTGGNTIYF. The CDR3 DNA follows: TGTGCCAGCAGTTTTGCCGGGACGGGAGGAAACACCATATATTTT.

The V gene is TRBV7-9, the J gene TRBJ1-1; D is ambiguous. Trimming took off 1 base at V and 5 bases at J, with 17 bases between the two ends. The germline V gene encodes CDR1 SEHNR and CDR2 FQNEAQ (reference sequence). The CDR3 loop spans 16 amino acids. CDR3 DNA sequence: TGTGCCAGCAGCTTAGATTTTTCTGTGTACATAACTGAAGCTTTCTTT. The encoded protein is CASSLDFSVYITEAFF.

This rearrangement joins TRBV27 to TRBJ2-7; 9 positions agree with TRBD1. This CDR3 is 13 amino acids long. Germline trimming cut 6 bases from V and 2 bases from J; bases unmatched to any gene: 2. Germline CDR1 and CDR2: MNHEY and SMNVEV (reference sequence). The CDR3 sequence: CASRGQGAYEQYF. CDR3 coding DNA: TGTGCCAGCAGGGGACAGGGCGCCTACGAGCAGTACTTC.

The V gene is TRBV5-6, the J gene TRBJ2-2, with no clear D. Trimming took off 0 bases at V and 7 bases at J, with 7 bases between the two ends. There are 13 residues in the CDR3. Per the germline V gene, CDR1 is SGHDT and CDR2 is YYEEEE. The chain's CDR3 is CASSLGQYGELFF. CDR3 bases: TGTGCCAGCAGCTTGGGGCAGTACGGGGAGCTGTTTTTT.

The genes are TRBV29-1 and TRBJ2-7; either TRBD1 or TRBD2 may fit D (5 bases each). Trimming removed 5 bases from V and 2 bases from J, with 16 bases in between. The CDR3 length is 14 residues. Per germline, CDR1 SQVTM and CDR2 ANQGSEA. In DNA, the CDR3 is TGCAGCGTTCGATCCGGGACGGCAACCTACGAGCAGTACTTC. Translating it yields CSVRSGTATYEQYF.

The rearrangement links TRBV11-1 to TRBJ2-7; D is unclear. This CDR3 has 16 residues. Germline V gives CDR1 SGHAT, CDR2 FQDESV (reference sequence). Trimming took 3 bases from V and 0 from J, leaving 15 bases between them. The CDR3 reads CASSFGSAAGSYEQYF. In DNA form, the CDR3 reads TGTGCCAGCAGCTTCGGCAGCGCCGCTGGCTCCTACGAGCAGTACTTC.

The gene calls are TRBV2 and TRBJ1-2; D call uncertain. The germline gives CDR1 SNHLY, CDR2 FYNNEI. The CDR3 totals 12 residues. V was shortened by 8 bases and J by 7 bases, with 14 bases between the two germline ends. This CDR3 is CASVEGRSGYTF. In DNA, the CDR3 is TGTGCCAGCGTAGAGGGTAGGAGTGGCTACACCTTC.

As for this clone: This same CDR3 is encoded by further DNA sequences in the sample. The chain carries TRBV6-5 and TRBJ1-1; D perhaps matches TRBD1 (5 bases). CDR1 is MNHEY, CDR2 SVGAGI, per germline. V was shortened by 7 bases and J by 1 base, with 16 bases between the two germline ends. The CDR3 totals 15 residues. The CDR3 here is CASTKPGTGNTEAFF. The CDR3 region has the DNA TGTGCCAGCACCAAACCCGGGACGGGGAACACTGAAGCTTTCTTT.

The rearrangement joins TRBV7-9 to TRBJ2-5; 8 bases match TRBD1. The J call could be wrong; TRBJ2-7 is a better fit for the DNA end. This CDR3 has 15 amino acids. Looked up from germline, CDR1 is SEHNR and CDR2 is FQNEAQ (reference sequence). The CDR3 is CASSLYSGGGFEQYF. The CDR3 DNA follows: TGTGCCAGCAGCTTATATTCAGGGGGCGGGTTCGAGCAGTACTTC.

This chain links TRBV16 with TRBJ1-2, with D unclear. CDR1 is KGHSY and CDR2 is FQNENV in the germline V gene. The length of the CDR3 is 14 residues. The V end was cut by 3 bases, the J end by 2 bases, with 10 bases between. DNA of the CDR3: TGTGCCAGCAGCCATGAAATGGGGAACTATGGCTACACCTTC. Amino acids: CASSHEMGNYGYTF.

Note on this clone: Other nucleotide sequences in the sample specify the same CDR3. The chain is built from TRBV19 and TRBJ1-1; no firm D call. The CDR3 is 13 amino acids. Germline CDR1 LNHDA, CDR2 SQIVND (reference sequence). V was shortened by 3 bases and J by 1 base, with 6 bases between the two germline ends. CDR3: CASSIQENTEAFF. The CDR3 region has the DNA TGTGCCAGTAGTATTCAGGAGAACACTGAAGCTTTCTTT.

This clone was counted once. The chain joins TRBV5-6 to TRBJ2-3; TRBD1 agrees at 7 bases. The CDR3 covers 15 residues. The trim removed 1 base at V and 3 bases at J, leaving 5 bases unmatched. Per germline, CDR1 SGHDT and CDR2 YYEEEE. DNA of the CDR3: TGTGCCAGCAGCTTGAAGTCAGGGGGAACAGATACGCAGTATTTT. This encodes CASSLKSGGTDTQYF.

The chain recombines TRBV7-2 with TRBJ1-2; D gene uncertain. The CDR3 spans 13 residues. Germline V CDR1 and CDR2: SGHTA, FQGNSA. The V and J ends lost 5 bases and 5 bases respectively, with 12 bases between them. CDR3 DNA: TGTGCCAGCAGCCCTAGAGCCCCTTATGGCTACACCTTC. Its protein product is CASSPRAPYGYTF. The full variable domain, with the rest looked up from reference TRBV7-2 and TRBJ1-2, is GAGVSQSPSNKVTEKGKDVELRCDPISGHTALYWYRQSLGQGLEFLIYFQGNSAPDKSGLPSDRFSAERTGGSVSTLTIQRTQQEDSAVYLCASSPRAPYGYTFGSGTRLTVV.

The V call is TRBV19, the J call TRBJ1-6; TRBD1 matches 7 bases. V shed 3 bases, J shed 6 bases, and the junction held 11 bases outside the gene matches. Germline CDR1 reads LNHDA; CDR2 reads SQIVND (reference sequence). This CDR3 spans 17 amino acids. CDR3 sequence reads: CASSIGQAAGVNSPLHF. CDR3 nucleotides: TGTGCCAGTAGTATTGGACAGGCCGCCGGGGTTAATTCACCCCTCCACTTT.

The V gene is TRBV15, the J gene TRBJ2-7, with 8 bases lining up with TRBD2. The length of the CDR3 is 14 residues. Germline V CDR1 and CDR2: LNHNV, YYDKDF (reference sequence). V trimming: 8 bases; J trimming: 4 bases; junction bases outside the gene matches: 10. DNA for the CDR3: TGTGCCACCTCCGTAGGTAGCGGGGCATACGAGCAGTACTTC. It specifies CATSVGSGAYEQYF.

The V gene is TRBV9, the J gene TRBJ2-7; no clear D. Trimming shortened V by 1 base and J by 7 bases, and 9 bases separated the two germline ends. In germline, CDR1 is SGDLS, CDR2 YYNGEE. This CDR3 has 12 residues. The CDR3, as DNA: TGTGCCAGCAGCGTATCATTGGGGGAGCAGTACTTC. It encodes CASSVSLGEQYF.